This T cell receptor beta chain was captured in a study of early stage breast cancer tumors. Study conclusions and caveats: Functional markers like CD4, CD8 and FOXP3 were missed in bulk sequencing. Blood repertoires resembled normal breast more than tumor.

The repertoire was sequenced with immunoSEQ multiplex PCR; TCRdb's copy has only in-frame clones and lacks some. The repertoire holds under 4,500 clones, 55% to 75% seen once, with roughly 18% in the top ten. There are 15 residues in the CDR3. The germline V gene encodes CDR1 SGHRS and CDR2 YFSETQ. Trimming stripped 0 bases from V and 4 bases from J, with 13 bases between. As to this clone: Its antigen is as yet unknown.

Sequenced input: breast tumor tissue. V is TRBV5-1 and J is TRBJ2-5, with D perhaps being TRBD1 or TRBD2 (5 bases each). This clonotype was sampled from a person aged 40-50 years with breast cancer. The CDR3, as DNA: TGCGCCAGCAGCTTGGGAGACGGGGCGGGAGAGACCCAGTACTTC. Amino acids: CASSLGDGAGETQYF.